This T cell receptor beta chain derives from a study of radiotherapy plus CTLA-4 blockade in lung cancer (dated by TCRdb to the late 2010s). Regarding the complete study: Objective responses occurred in approximately 19% of enrolled patients, and around 29% achieved disease control.

Results the study describes overall, beyond this receptor: Early dynamic changes in blood T cell clones, together with increased serum interferon-beta after radiation, were reported as the strongest predictors of response. After treatment with radiotherapy and ipilimumab, TCR clones that came from tumors expanded in the peripheral blood.

The study evaluated CTLA-4 blockade (ipilimumab) given together with focal radiation therapy in patients who had chemo-refractory metastatic non-small-cell lung cancer. Per the germline V gene, SGHDT is the CDR1 and YYEEEE is the CDR2. CDR3 length: 14 amino acids, cysteine to phenylalanine. Only the CDR3 DNA stays, 42 bases, in frame from base 1. V is reduced by 4 bases and J by 5 bases, leaving a spacing of 10 bases between them. About this clone itself: The specificity of this receptor is unknown. One base away there is no much larger clone; base qualities are not given.

Libraries were prepared through the immunoSEQ multiplex PCR assay. TCRdb re-hosts the immuneACCESS table, in-frame sequences only. Its copies lack some clones; in the studies checked, an unresolved V gene accounts for under half of them, and the cause for the rest is not known. The sample table holds about 15,000 clones, of which 72% were seen once. The ten top clones hold 46% of the sample. Here the chain combines TRBV5-6 and TRBJ1-6; the D gene identity is not certain. This specimen consisted of peripheral blood, obtained from a patient treated with radiotherapy plus ipilimumab. The sequence derives from a human donor with non-small cell lung cancer whose response to radiotherapy plus ipilimumab could not be evaluated. The nucleotides read TGTGCCAGCAGCCCACGCCAGGATAATTCACCCCTCCACTTT. It is translated as CASSPRQDNSPLHF. The full variable domain, completed from the reference TRBV5-6 and TRBJ1-6 proteins outside the CDR3, reads DAGVTQSPTHLIKTRGQQVTLRCSPKSGHDTVSWYQQALGQGPQFIFQYYEEEERQRGNFPDRFSGHQFPNYSSELNVNALLLGDSALYLCASSPRQDNSPLHFGNGTRLTVT.